This T cell receptor beta chain was sequenced in a study of cytomegalovirus exposure and HLA in healthy donors. Sequencing was performed with immunoSEQ multiplex PCR; in TCRdb, only in-frame clones are kept and a portion is missing. Here the sample spans roughly 200,000 clones, around 80% being singletons. The donors were part of the validation cohort, which consisted of roughly 110 subjects and was separate from the first cohort of under 750 subjects. Sequenced: PBMCs. The TCR originated in a woman between 25 and 40 years old in good health and CMV-seronegative.

CDR3 DNA sequence: TGTGCCAGCAGTGACCCCGGGAGGGAAAAACTGTTTTTT. Its protein product is CASSDPGREKLFF. The rearrangement uses TRBV6-5 and TRBJ1-4; D remains unclear. Germline assignment: CDR1 MNHEY and CDR2 SVGAGI. Trimming left V 5 bases short and J 8 bases short, with 12 bases between. The CDR3 totals 13 residues.